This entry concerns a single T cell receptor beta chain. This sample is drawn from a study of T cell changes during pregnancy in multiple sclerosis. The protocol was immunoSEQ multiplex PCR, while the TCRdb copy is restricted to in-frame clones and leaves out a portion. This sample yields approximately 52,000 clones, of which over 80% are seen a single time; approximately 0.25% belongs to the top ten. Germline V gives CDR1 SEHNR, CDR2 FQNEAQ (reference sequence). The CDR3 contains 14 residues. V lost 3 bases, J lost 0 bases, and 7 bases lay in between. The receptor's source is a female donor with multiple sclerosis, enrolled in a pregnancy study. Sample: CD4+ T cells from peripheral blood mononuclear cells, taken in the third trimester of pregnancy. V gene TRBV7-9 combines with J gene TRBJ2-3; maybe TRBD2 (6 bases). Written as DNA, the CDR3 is TGTGCCAGCAGCTTCGGGGGTAGCACAGATACGCAGTATTTT. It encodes CASSFGGSTDTQYF.